Given below is one T cell receptor beta chain in context. The data were taken from a study of control samples from healthy donors and cancer patients. Clones were sequenced by immunoSEQ multiplex PCR, and TCRdb holds only the in-frame ones, with some missing. The sample lists tens of thousands of clones, approximately 90% seen once, with around 3.8% in the top ten. The CDR3 length is 15 residues. Trimming pared 0 bases from V and 2 bases from J, leaving 11 bases between. Germline V lookup: CDR1 MNHNY, CDR2 SVGAGI (reference sequence). The rearrangement joins TRBV6-6 to TRBJ2-7; maybe TRBD1 (6 bases). The receptor comes from a woman aged 18-29 years in good health. The sample was blood. CDR3 residues: CASSYSGGQTYEQYF. CDR3 nucleotide sequence: TGTGCCAGCAGTTACTCTGGGGGACAAACCTACGAGCAGTACTTC.